The T cell receptor (beta chain) described here comes from a study of T cells in Graves' hyperthyroidism and ophthalmopathy. CDR3 length: 16 residues. V trimming: 0 bases; J trimming: 3 bases; junction bases outside the gene matches: 8. Germline V gene sequence: CDR1 SGHRS, CDR2 YFSETQ. Researchers took RNA transcripts and amplified the TCR beta CDR3 regions from them. The HTBI primer set served for first-round RT-PCR of the TCR CDR3. TCRdb redid the calling of the multiplex PCR reads with MiXCR, one entry per CDR3 protein. Found here are about half a million distinct CDR3 sequences, under 25% of them singletons; the top ten hold 26%. This clonotype has a count of ten or more.

The source is a man aged 18 to 35 with Graves' hyperthyroidism. The sequenced sample was blood. The rearrangement links TRBV5-1 to TRBJ2-7, with 8 bases fitting TRBD1. The CDR3 region has the DNA TGCGCCAGCAGCTTGGCGTCCGGACAGGGCTACTACGAGCAGTACTTC. Its protein product is CASSLASGQGYYEQYF. The full variable domain, with the rest looked up from reference TRBV5-1 and TRBJ2-7, is KAGVTQTPRYLIKTRGQQVTLSCSPISGHRSVSWYQQTPGQGLQFLFEYFSETQRNKGNFPGRFSGRQFSNSRSEMNVSTLELGDSALYLCASSLASGQGYYEQYFGPGTRLTVT.